The following is a TCR beta chain sequence with its context. Survey-level resolution applied to immunoSEQ assay v3.0. Only in-frame clones appear in the TCRdb table, and some are missing; sequencing was by immunoSEQ multiplex PCR. This table has 25,000 to 35,000 clones, over 90% appearing once. This entry belongs to a study of long-term antiretroviral therapy in people with HIV. Per germline, CDR1 SGHVS and CDR2 FNYEAQ. This CDR3 is built from 15 residues. The V end was cut by 1 base, the J end by 3 bases, with 12 bases between. This TCR derives from a woman between 40 and 55 years old with HIV. Material: unsorted PBMCs, obtained roughly 6.5 years after starting antiretroviral therapy. The chain is built from TRBV7-6 and TRBJ1-1; D unclear. CDR3 region: CASSLGWAGHTEAFF. The CDR3 DNA sequence: TGTGCCAGCAGCTTAGGTTGGGCAGGACACACTGAAGCTTTCTTT. The full variable domain, completed using reference TRBV7-6 and TRBJ1-1, is GAGVSQSPRYKVTKRGQDVALRCDPISGHVSLYWYRQALGQGPEFLTYFNYEAQQDKSGLPNDRFSAERPEGSISTLTIQRTEQRDSAMYRCASSLGWAGHTEAFFGQGTRLTVV.